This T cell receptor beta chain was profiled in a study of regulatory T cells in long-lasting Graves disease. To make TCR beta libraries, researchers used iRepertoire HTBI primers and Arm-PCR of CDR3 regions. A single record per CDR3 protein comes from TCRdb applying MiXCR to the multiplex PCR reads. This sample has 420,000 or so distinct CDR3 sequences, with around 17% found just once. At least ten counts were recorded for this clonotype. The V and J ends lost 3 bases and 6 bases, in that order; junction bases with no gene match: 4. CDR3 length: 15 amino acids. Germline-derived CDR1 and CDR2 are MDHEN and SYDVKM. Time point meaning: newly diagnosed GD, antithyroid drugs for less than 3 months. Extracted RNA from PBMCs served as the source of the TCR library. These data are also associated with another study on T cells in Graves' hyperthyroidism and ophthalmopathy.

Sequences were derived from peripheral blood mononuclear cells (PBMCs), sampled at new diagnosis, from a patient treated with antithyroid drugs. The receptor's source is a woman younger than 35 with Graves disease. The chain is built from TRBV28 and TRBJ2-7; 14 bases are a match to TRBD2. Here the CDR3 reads CASSLGGLAGVEQYF. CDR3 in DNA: TGTGCCAGCAGTTTGGGGGGACTAGCGGGAGTCGAGCAGTACTTC.